The 16 T cell receptor beta chains below all came from one sample that was sequenced in a study of T-cell reconstitution after alpha-beta-depleted transplantation in children. Preparing the TCRbeta library involved the use of unique molecular identifiers. Via MiXCR, TCRdb re-called the PCR reads, giving one row per CDR3 protein. The sample yields around 600,000 distinct CDR3 sequences, roughly 17% seen once. The material was PBMCs from the stem cell graft donor, obtained from the stem cell graft. These receptors were taken from a human donor who donated a stem cell graft to a child with acute myeloid leukemia.

CDR3 amino acids: CASSLFRDRETQYF. CDR3 nucleotides: TGTGCCAGCAGTCTGTTCCGGGACAGGGAGACCCAGTACTTC. V usage is TRBV28 and J usage is TRBJ2-5; TRBD1 matches 8 bases. Germline trimming cut 5 bases from V and 5 bases from J; bases unmatched to any gene: 7. The germline V gene has CDR1 MDHEN and CDR2 SYDVKM. This CDR3 contains 14 residues.

This sequence joins TRBV7-9 and TRBJ2-5; maybe TRBD2 (5 bases). This CDR3 spans 13 amino acids. The V gene's germline CDR1 is SEHNR and CDR2 FQNEAQ (reference sequence). V was cut by 4 bases and J by 5 bases, with 11 bases left in between. In nucleotides, the CDR3 is TGTGCCAGCAGCTCCACTAGAAGGGAGACCCAGTACTTC. Its translation is CASSSTRRETQYF.

In its sample, this clonotype was seen many times. CDR3 sequence (DNA): TGTGCCAGCAGCCAAGCAGGACAGCGGACACCCCTCCACTTT. This gives the protein CASSQAGQRTPLHF. The rearrangement uses TRBV14 and TRBJ1-6; TRBD1 is a possible D gene (6 bases). CDR1 and CDR2 from the germline V gene are SGHDN and FVKESK. V was clipped by 1 base and J by 11 bases, with 12 bases between them. This CDR3 comprises 14 residues.

This clonotype was seen ten or more times. This rearrangement joins TRBV4-3 to TRBJ1-2; 7 positions match TRBD1. Germline CDR1 LGHNA, CDR2 YSLEER. The CDR3 extends over 14 amino acids. The junction had 3 bases not matched to a gene; V was cut back by 0 bases and J by 5 bases. The CDR3 nucleotides read TGCGCCAGCAGCCAAGAAACAGGGGAGTATGGCTACACCTTC. Protein sequence: CASSQETGEYGYTF.

In this sample, this clonotype turned up a few times. CDR3 loop: CASSSRGEWYF. The CDR3 region has the DNA TGCGCCAGCAGCTCCCGGGGAGAATGGTACTTC. V gene TRBV5-1 combines with J gene TRBJ2-4; TRBD2 is a possible D gene (5 bases). V was shortened by 3 bases and J by 15 bases, with 13 bases between the two germline ends. CDR1 is SGHRS, CDR2 YFSETQ, per germline. The CDR3 runs 11 residues.

This clonotype has more than one count but fewer than ten. J is TRBJ2-7 and V is TRBV5-1, with D possibly being TRBD2 (5 bases). The CDR3 is 15 residues long. Trimming cost V 0 bases and J 3 bases, with 13 bases left between them. Germline lookup yields CDR1 SGHRS and CDR2 YFSETQ. CDR3 protein: CASSLGTGGYYEQYV. CDR3 sequence (DNA): TGCGCCAGCAGCTTGGGGACGGGCGGGTACTACGAGCAGTACGTC.

This clonotype appeared many times. This rearrangement joins TRBV11-2 to TRBJ2-1; TRBD1 agrees at 7 bases. V shed 1 base, J shed 8 bases, and the junction held 8 bases outside the gene matches. Per germline, CDR1 SGHAT and CDR2 FQNNGV. The CDR3 is 15 amino acids. The CDR3 region is CASSLVGQPSDEQFF. CDR3 nucleotides: TGTGCCAGCAGCTTAGTGGGACAGCCCTCGGATGAGCAGTTCTTC.

This clonotype has ten or more counts. The V and J genes are TRBV29-1 and TRBJ2-7; 8 nucleotides agree with TRBD1. V shed 6 bases, J shed 6 bases, and the junction held 10 bases outside the gene matches. CDR3 size: 13 residues. Per the germline V gene, CDR1 is SQVTM and CDR2 is ANQGSEA. CDR3 coding DNA: TGCAGCGTCAACCCGACAGGGGTCGGCGAGCAGTACTTC. Residues: CSVNPTGVGEQYF.

Many counts were recorded for this clonotype. The rearrangement links TRBV20-1 to TRBJ1-1; no firm D call. The length of the CDR3 is 12 residues. The germline gives CDR1 DFQATT, CDR2 SNEGSKA (reference sequence). Trimming removed 3 bases from V and 11 bases from J, with 16 bases in between. CDR3 residues: CSARAPVNRAFF. Here the CDR3 DNA reads TGCAGTGCTAGGGCCCCGGTGAATAGGGCTTTCTTT.

This clonotype was detected ten times or more. This chain joins TRBV5-1 and TRBJ1-4; no clear D gene. The germline gives CDR1 SGHRS, CDR2 YFSETQ. Trimming stripped 3 bases from V and 5 bases from J, with 14 bases between. The CDR3 loop spans 15 amino acids. The CDR3 nucleotides read TGCGCCAGCAGCTCACGACGAGAGCGGAATGAAAAACTGTTTTTT. Translation gives CASSSRRERNEKLFF.

In this sample, this clonotype turned up a few times. CDR3 nucleotide sequence: TGTGCCAGCAGCTCGGGGTCTAGCGGGGGGCCAACAGATACGCAGTATTTT. It yields the protein CASSSGSSGGPTDTQYF. The chain recombines TRBV7-2 with TRBJ2-3; 11 bases align to TRBD2. V shed 4 bases and J 3 bases; nucleotides not matched to a gene: 9. CDR1 is SGHTA and CDR2 is FQGNSA in the germline V gene. The CDR3 has 17 residues.

This clonotype was counted a few times. The rearrangement joins TRBV12-3 or TRBV12-4 to TRBJ2-3; a weak D match, TRBD2 (6 bases). V was pared by 6 bases and J by 6 bases, with 22 bases between. This CDR3 contains 16 residues. In DNA, the CDR3 is TGTGCCAGCAGCCCCAGGAGCCTACTAGCAACGGATACGCAGTATTTT. Protein: CASSPRSLLATDTQYF.

This clonotype turned up a few times. The rearrangement joins TRBV5-1 to TRBJ1-6, with 7 bases identical to TRBD1. The CDR3 totals 15 residues. J lost 6 bases, V lost 1 base, and 4 bases had no gene match. Germline lookup yields CDR1 SGHRS and CDR2 YFSETQ. CDR3 sequence (DNA): TGCGCCAGCAGCTTGACAGGGGATTCTAATTCACCCCTCCACTTT. Protein sequence: CASSLTGDSNSPLHF.

The chain recombines TRBV6-2 or TRBV6-3 with TRBJ2-3; TRBD1 might be the D (6 bases). V lost 2 bases, J lost 7 bases, and 10 bases lay in between. This CDR3 is built from 13 residues. Germline V gene data show CDR1 as MNHEY and CDR2 as SVGEGT. The CDR3 region has the DNA TGTGCCAGCAGTTACGGGGGCCTCAATACGCAGTATTTT. Protein product: CASSYGGLNTQYF.

The V and J genes are TRBV7-9 and TRBJ2-5; TRBD1 agrees at 10 bases. The CDR3 runs to 15 residues. CDR1 SEHNR and CDR2 FQNEAQ come from the germline V gene (reference sequence). The junction had 5 bases not matched to a gene; V was cut back by 4 bases and J by 3 bases. CDR3 protein: CASSSWTGGEETQYF. In nucleotides, the CDR3 is TGTGCCAGCAGCTCGTGGACAGGGGGGGAAGAGACCCAGTACTTC.

The chain has TRBV12-3 or TRBV12-4 and TRBJ1-1; 9 bases align to TRBD1. The CDR3 sequence is 16 residues long. The trim removed 2 bases at V and 5 bases at J, leaving 9 bases unmatched. The CDR3 bases are TGTGCCAGCAGTTTATTAGGGGACAGGGATAGGACTGAAGCTTTCTTT. Translating gives CASSLLGDRDRTEAFF.